The 22 T cell receptor beta chains reported below all come from one sample, sequenced in a study of OX40 agonist ivuxolimab in advanced cancers. Libraries were prepared by immunoSEQ multiplex PCR; TCRdb keeps only in-frame clonotypes and omits some of them. In the table there are under 100,000 clones, approximately 80% of which are singletons. Here the sequenced sample was CD4+ or CD8+ T cells sorted from blood, taken in a trial of the OX40 agonist ivuxolimab. Receptors originate from an adult with an advanced solid tumor such as melanoma, head and neck, liver or kidney cancer.

The genes are TRBV5-1 and TRBJ2-7, with 7 bases that match TRBD1. J gave up 2 bases and V 0 bases, and 8 bases lay outside the gene matches. This CDR3 has 16 amino acids. Germline V gene sequence: CDR1 SGHRS, CDR2 YFSETQ. The CDR3 sequence: CASSLATGTEAYEQYF. The CDR3 DNA reads TGCGCCAGCAGCTTGGCCACAGGGACAGAGGCCTACGAGCAGTACTTC.

The DNA for the CDR3 is TGCAGTTCTGGGCTAGTTTACGAGCAGTACTTC. Translated, it gives CSSGLVYEQYF. The gene calls are TRBV20-1 and TRBJ2-7, with D unclear. With 8 bases removed from V and 4 bases from J, the gap between germline ends came to 12 bases. CDR1 DFQATT and CDR2 SNEGSKA come from the germline V gene (reference sequence). There are 11 residues in the CDR3.

J is TRBJ1-3 and V is TRBV16; D remains ambiguous. From germline, CDR1 is KGHSY and CDR2 FQNENV. V was clipped by 0 bases and J by 0 bases, with 12 bases between them. This CDR3 has 17 amino acids. CDR3 residues: CASSQSRDNLSGNTIYF. Written as DNA, the CDR3 is TGTGCCAGCAGCCAATCCCGCGACAACCTCTCTGGAAACACCATATATTTT.

The V call is TRBV27, the J call TRBJ2-1; D unclear. Trimming left V 3 bases short and J 4 bases short, with 13 bases between. Germline assignment: CDR1 MNHEY and CDR2 SMNVEV (reference sequence). This CDR3 is 15 amino acids long. CDR3 in amino acids: CASSLDRQKYNEQFF. CDR3 nucleotide sequence: TGTGCCAGCAGTTTGGATCGTCAGAAATACAATGAGCAGTTCTTC.

Only one count was recorded for this clone. This chain links TRBV6-1 with TRBJ2-7; no clear D. Trimming left V 2 bases short and J 0 bases short, with 11 bases between. This CDR3 is built from 15 residues. Germline CDR1 MNHNS, CDR2 SASEGT. The CDR3 DNA follows: TGTGCCAGCAGTGAATGGGGTTACAGCTCCTACGAGCAGTACTTC. Amino acid sequence: CASSEWGYSSYEQYF.

The J gene is TRBJ1-6, the V gene TRBV27; D remains unclear. The CDR3 has 16 residues. Germline values: CDR1 MNHEY, CDR2 SMNVEV (reference sequence). V was clipped by 6 bases and J by 10 bases, with 22 bases between them. The CDR3 bases are TGTGCCAGCAGACGGGAGGCCAGCCCAGTTTACTCACCCCTCCACTTT. Protein: CASRREASPVYSPLHF.

V usage is TRBV2 and J usage is TRBJ2-1; unclear D gene. Trimming removed 5 bases from V and 8 bases from J, with 7 bases in between. There are 11 residues in the CDR3. In germline, CDR1 is SNHLY, CDR2 FYNNEI. CDR3 DNA sequence: TGTGCCAGCAGTATTTTCTATGAGCAGTTCTTC. This translates into CASSIFYEQFF.

The rearrangement joins TRBV5-5 to TRBJ2-3; D is possibly TRBD2 (5 bases). This CDR3 region has 15 residues. Per germline, CDR1 SGHKS and CDR2 YYEKEE (reference sequence). V dropped 2 bases and J dropped 1 base, with 11 bases sitting between them. CDR3 sequence: CASSFTRVGTDTQYF. In DNA, the CDR3 is TGTGCCAGCAGCTTCACGAGGGTTGGCACAGATACGCAGTATTTT.

This clone came up a few times. The rearrangement links TRBV10-3 to TRBJ2-1; weak D call: TRBD2 (5 bases). The CDR3 consists of 13 residues. The germline V and J ends were trimmed by 8 bases and 6 bases, with 14 bases remaining between them. Germline CDR1 and CDR2: ENHRY and SYGVKD. The CDR3 nucleotides read TGTGCCATCCGAGGGAGATGGAGCAATGAGCAGTTCTTC. This sequence encodes CAIRGRWSNEQFF.

Worth noting for this clone: It is unclear where the CDR3 begins or ends on the DNA, so no DNA is shown, and the CDR3 is as TCRdb lists it. V and J are TRBV1 and TRBJ2-3; the D call TRBD2 from the table was never checked on the DNA. TRBV1 is given as a pseudogene. The CDR3 totals 19 residues, both ends included. CDR3 in amino acids: CTSSQPPFVGSGNTDTQYF.

The CDR3 nucleotides are TGTGCCAGCAGCCGTCGCACTGAAGCTTTCTTT. Translated: CASSRRTEAFF. The genes are TRBV7-2 and TRBJ1-1; D uncertain. The CDR3 covers 11 residues. The ends were cut back, 5 bases at V and 4 bases at J, with 5 bases in the middle. Germline V gene data show CDR1 as SGHTA and CDR2 as FQGNSA.

This clone was counted a single time. Here the CDR3 reads CASSVRGLLQETQYF. The CDR3 region has the DNA TGTGCCAGCAGCGTGAGGGGACTCCTCCAAGAGACCCAGTACTTC. The J gene is TRBJ2-5, the V gene TRBV9, with D maybe TRBD2 (6 bases). V was cut by 2 bases and J by 1 base, with 12 bases left in between. The CDR3 extends over 15 amino acids. Germline values: CDR1 SGDLS, CDR2 YYNGEE.

This clone was counted between two and nine times. The genes are TRBV11-2 and TRBJ1-1; D is possibly TRBD1 (6 bases). The germline gives CDR1 SGHAT, CDR2 FQNNGV. The CDR3 sequence is 12 residues long. Trimming left V 6 bases short and J 6 bases short, with 11 bases between. CDR3 DNA: TGTGCCAGCAGGAAACAGGGAGCTGAAGCTTTCTTT. Protein product: CASRKQGAEAFF. The full variable domain, rest sourced from reference TRBV11-2 and TRBJ1-1, is EAGVAQSPRYKIIEKRQSVAFWCNPISGHATLYWYQQILGQGPKLLIQFQNNGVVDDSQLPKDRFSAERLKGVDSTLKIQPAKLEDSAVYLCASRKQGAEAFFGQGTRLTVV.

The CDR3 DNA reads as TGTGCCAGCAGCTTTGGCCAGGCCCTAGATACGCAGTATTTT. The encoded protein is CASSFGQALDTQYF. The chain couples TRBV7-8 to TRBJ2-3; no definite D call. The CDR3 is 14 amino acids. V lost 3 bases and J 5 bases, leaving 12 bases between the germline ends. CDR1 SGHVS and CDR2 FQNEAQ come from the germline V gene.

The chain uses TRBV7-6 and TRBJ2-1; TRBD1 matches at 8 bases. The CDR3 has 16 residues. Looked up from germline, CDR1 is SGHVS and CDR2 is FNYEAQ. V trimming: 3 bases; J trimming: 5 bases; junction bases outside the gene matches: 9. CDR3 sequence reads: CASSFLQGGTNNEQFF. Here the CDR3 DNA reads TGTGCCAGCAGCTTCCTACAGGGGGGAACCAACAATGAGCAGTTCTTC.

The chain has TRBV30 and TRBJ2-2; D is unclear. The germline gives CDR1 GTSNPN, CDR2 SVGIG (reference sequence). This CDR3 comprises 14 residues. V lost 0 bases and J lost 4, with 9 bases in between. The CDR3 protein is CAWSVVFSTGELFF. The CDR3 DNA is TGTGCCTGGAGTGTAGTGTTCTCCACCGGGGAGCTGTTTTTT.

The J gene is TRBJ1-2, the V gene TRBV29-1; D is possibly TRBD1 (6 bases). Between the trimmed V and J ends, which lost 6 bases and 8 bases, there was a span of 22 bases. Looked up from germline, CDR1 is SQVTM and CDR2 is ANQGSEA. The CDR3 extends over 14 amino acids. CDR3 loop: CSVVRDRSSGGYTF. Here the CDR3 DNA reads TGCAGCGTCGTTCGAGACAGGTCATCAGGGGGCTACACCTTC.

V is TRBV4-2 and J is TRBJ1-1, with D unclear. Germline lookup yields CDR1 LGHNA and CDR2 YNFKEQ. V lost 0 bases and J lost 3, with 11 bases in between. This CDR3 is built from 15 residues. This CDR3 is CASSQDITTDTEAFF. CDR3 sequence (DNA): TGTGCCAGCAGCCAAGATATAACAACAGACACTGAAGCTTTCTTT.

The CDR3 region is CASSKTEGYGYTF. The CDR3 DNA is TGTGCCAGCAGCAAGACTGAGGGCTATGGCTACACCTTC. This chain connects TRBV7-3 to TRBJ1-2; D remains ambiguous. Per germline, CDR1 SGHTA and CDR2 FQGTGA. The CDR3 is 13 residues long. Trimming stripped 5 bases from V and 4 bases from J, with 11 bases between.

This sequence joins TRBV28 and TRBJ2-2; TRBD2 agrees at 14 bases. Trimming cost V 6 bases and J 4 bases; bases outside gene matches: 7. This CDR3 region has 17 residues. Per germline, CDR1 MDHEN and CDR2 SYDVKM. CDR3 sequence: CASSLTSGGASTGELFF. The CDR3 DNA reads as TGTGCCAGCAGCTTGACTAGCGGGGGGGCCAGCACCGGGGAGCTGTTTTTT. The variable domain in full, with the rest retrieved from reference TRBV28 and TRBJ2-2, is DVKVTQSSRYLVKRTGEKVFLECVQDMDHENMFWYRQDPGLGLRLIYFSYDVKMKEKGDIPEGYSVSREKKERFSLILESASTNQTSMYLCASSLTSGGASTGELFFGEGSRLTVL.

The chain is built from TRBV2 and TRBJ1-5; unclear D gene. Per germline, CDR1 SNHLY and CDR2 FYNNEI. The CDR3 has 12 residues. Trimming pared 6 bases from V and 7 bases from J, leaving 10 bases between. CDR3: CASSGGLQPQHF. CDR3 DNA sequence: TGTGCCAGCAGCGGAGGGTTACAGCCCCAGCATTTT. Using reference TRBV2 and TRBJ1-5 for the parts outside the CDR3, the full variable domain is EPEVTQTPSHQVTQMGQEVILRCVPISNHLYFYWYRQILGQKVEFLVSFYNNEISEKSEIFDDQFSVERPDGSNFTLKIRSTKLEDSAMYFCASSGGLQPQHFGDGTRLSIL.

This clone was recorded once. This sequence joins TRBV19 and TRBJ1-2, with TRBD1 as a possible D gene (6 bases). Trimming pared 5 bases from V and 5 bases from J, leaving 12 bases between. The CDR3 contains 13 residues. Germline loops: CDR1 LNHDA, CDR2 SQIVND (reference sequence). CDR3: CASSRSGTYGYTF. The CDR3 DNA follows: TGTGCCAGTAGTCGATCCGGGACATATGGCTACACCTTC.